This is a list of T cell receptor beta chains from one sample in a study of blood T cell repertoires in COVID-19. Repertoires were generated with immunoSEQ multiplex PCR, while TCRdb's copy carries only in-frame clones and drops some. The sample lists approximately 85,000 clones, roughly 88% seen once, with 25% to 30% in the top ten. What was sequenced was peripheral blood. These receptors all stem from a man in his fifties with active or convalescent COVID-19. Both conserved end residues are part of each CDR3.

>TRBV7-8
CASSLEHRGSDTQYF
>TRBV11-2
CASSLAALAGAYEQYF
>TRBV6-1
CASSEARTGGNEQYF
>TRBV10-2
CASARMNGYEQYF
>TRBV29-1
CSVAGGRTDTQYF
>TRBV12-3/TRBV12-4
CAGGDQPQHF
>TRBV9
CASSVSPGGTEAFF
>TRBV6-5
CASRRSYNSPLHF
>TRBV5-1
CASSLEGFSYNEQFF
>TRBV10-2
CATSQTGGISSGANVLTF
>TRBV7-9
CASSERTGGTNTEAFF
>TRBV28
CASARTTGQLSYEQYF
>TRBV19
CASSTSEGAPNTEAFF